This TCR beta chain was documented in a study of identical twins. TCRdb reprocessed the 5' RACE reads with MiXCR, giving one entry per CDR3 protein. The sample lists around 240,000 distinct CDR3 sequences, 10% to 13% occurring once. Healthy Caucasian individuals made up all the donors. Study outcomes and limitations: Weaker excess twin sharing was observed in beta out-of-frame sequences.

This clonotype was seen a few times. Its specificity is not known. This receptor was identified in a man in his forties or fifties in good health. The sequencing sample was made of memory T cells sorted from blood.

CDR3 nucleotides: TGTGCCAGCAGCCAAGGGACAGGAGGACAGCCCCAGCATTTT. Its protein is CASSQGTGGQPQHF. V is TRBV14 and J is TRBJ1-5; 7 bases fit TRBD1. The V gene's germline CDR1 is SGHDN and CDR2 FVKESK. The trim removed 1 base at V and 7 bases at J, leaving 4 bases unmatched. The CDR3 sequence is 14 residues long.